This T cell receptor (beta chain) was sequenced during a study of long-term antiretroviral therapy in people with HIV. Study-wide context: It was about a decade after the earliest samples that the 2015 immediate-ART recommendation appeared.

Researchers ran immunoSEQ v3.0 at survey level. The data were produced by immunoSEQ multiplex PCR, yet TCRdb's version contains in-frame clones alone and is incomplete. The sample holds roughly 39,000 clones, 75% to 90% seen once. V lost 7 bases, J lost 0 bases, and 16 bases lay in between. Germline V gene data show CDR1 as LNHDA and CDR2 as SQIVND (reference sequence). CDR3 size: 16 residues. The receptor was isolated from a woman in her late teens or twenties with HIV. Source: unsorted PBMCs, taken just before starting antiretroviral therapy. The rearrangement links TRBV19 to TRBJ1-5; D may be TRBD1 (6 bases). The CDR3 is CASNRAGDYSNQPQHF. The CDR3 bases are TGTGCCAGTAATCGGGCAGGGGATTATAGCAATCAGCCCCAGCATTTT. Using reference TRBV19 and TRBJ1-5 for the parts outside the CDR3, the full variable domain is DGGITQSPKYLFRKEGQNVTLSCEQNLNHDAMYWYRQDPGQGLRLIYYSQIVNDFQKGDIAEGYSVSREKKESFPLTVTSAQKNPTAFYLCASNRAGDYSNQPQHFGDGTRLSIL.